This TCR beta chain was recovered during a study of OX40 agonist ivuxolimab in advanced cancers. Study-level background: Patients received intravenous ivuxolimab every 2 weeks at 0.01 to 10 mg/kg.

A remark on this clone: Other nucleotide sequences from this sample produce the same CDR3.

Germline V gives CDR1 KGHSH, CDR2 LQKENI. The CDR3 contains 14 residues. J gave up 4 bases and V 3 bases, and 0 bases lay outside the gene matches. Clones were read by immunoSEQ multiplex PCR, and TCRdb kept only the in-frame ones, dropping some. Of some 100,000 clones listed, approximately 89% are singletons. Drawing of blood for sampling happened at baseline, at cycle 4 day 1, and at cycle 7 day 1. Sequenced here: CD4+ or CD8+ T cells sorted from blood, sampled in a trial of the OX40 agonist ivuxolimab. This sequence originates from an adult with an advanced solid tumor such as melanoma, head and neck, liver or kidney cancer. The chain carries TRBV18 and TRBJ1-5; 10 bases map to TRBD1. CDR3 protein: CASSPGQGNQPQHF. The CDR3 nucleotides read TGTGCCAGCTCACCGGGACAGGGGAATCAGCCCCAGCATTTT.